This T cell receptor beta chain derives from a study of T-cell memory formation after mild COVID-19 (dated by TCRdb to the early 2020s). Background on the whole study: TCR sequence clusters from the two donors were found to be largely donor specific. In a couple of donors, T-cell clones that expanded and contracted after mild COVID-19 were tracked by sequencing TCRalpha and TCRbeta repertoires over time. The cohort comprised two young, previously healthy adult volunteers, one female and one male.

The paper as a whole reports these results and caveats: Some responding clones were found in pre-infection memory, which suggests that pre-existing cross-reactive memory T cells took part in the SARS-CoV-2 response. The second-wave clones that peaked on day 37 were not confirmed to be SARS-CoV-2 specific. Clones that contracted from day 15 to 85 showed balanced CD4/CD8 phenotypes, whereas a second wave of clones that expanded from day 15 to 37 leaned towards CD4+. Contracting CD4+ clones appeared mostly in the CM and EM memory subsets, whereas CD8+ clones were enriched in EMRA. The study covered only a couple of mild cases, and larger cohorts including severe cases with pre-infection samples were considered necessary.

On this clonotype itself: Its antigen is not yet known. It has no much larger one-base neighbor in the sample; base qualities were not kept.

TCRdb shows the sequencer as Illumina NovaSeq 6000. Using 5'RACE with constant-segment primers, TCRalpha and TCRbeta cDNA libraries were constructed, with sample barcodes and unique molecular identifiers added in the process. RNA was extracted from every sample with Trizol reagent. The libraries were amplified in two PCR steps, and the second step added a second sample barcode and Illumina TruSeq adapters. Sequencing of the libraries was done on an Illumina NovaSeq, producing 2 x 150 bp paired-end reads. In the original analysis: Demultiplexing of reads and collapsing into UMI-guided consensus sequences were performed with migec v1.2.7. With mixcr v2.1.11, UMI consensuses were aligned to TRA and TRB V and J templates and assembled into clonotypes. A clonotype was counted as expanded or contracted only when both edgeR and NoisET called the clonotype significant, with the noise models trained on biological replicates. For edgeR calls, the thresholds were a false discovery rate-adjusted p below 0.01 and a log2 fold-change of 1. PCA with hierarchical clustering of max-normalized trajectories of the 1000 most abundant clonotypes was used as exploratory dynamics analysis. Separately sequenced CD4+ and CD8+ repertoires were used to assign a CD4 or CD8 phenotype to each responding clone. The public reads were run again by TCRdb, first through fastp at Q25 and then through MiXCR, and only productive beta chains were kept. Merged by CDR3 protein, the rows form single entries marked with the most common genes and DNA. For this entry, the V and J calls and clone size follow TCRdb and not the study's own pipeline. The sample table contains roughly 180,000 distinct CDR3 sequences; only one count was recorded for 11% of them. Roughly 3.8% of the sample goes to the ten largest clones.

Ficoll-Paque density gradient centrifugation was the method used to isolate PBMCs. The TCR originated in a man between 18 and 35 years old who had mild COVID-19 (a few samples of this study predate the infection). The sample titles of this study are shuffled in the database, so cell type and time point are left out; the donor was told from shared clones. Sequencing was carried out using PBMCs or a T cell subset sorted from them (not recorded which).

At the DNA level, the sequence is TGCGCCAGCAGCACGGGACAGGGGGGAGAGACCCAGTACTTC. Its translation is CASSTGQGGETQYF. This chain joins TRBV5-1 to TRBJ2-5; TRBD1 matches 11 bases in the middle. The CDR3 sequence holds 14 residues, the cysteine and phenylalanine included. Only CDR3 DNA is held: 42 bases, read in frame from base 1. V lost 4 bases and J lost 4 bases, and the count of bases not matched to a germline gene is 3. CDR1 and CDR2, looked up from the germline V gene, are SGHRS and YFSETQ.